The present T cell receptor (beta chain) was sequenced within a study of T-cell memory formation after mild COVID-19. TCRdb re-called the 5' RACE reads with MiXCR, one entry per CDR3 protein. The profile covers 560,000 or so distinct CDR3 sequences, with 15% to 20% appearing a single time and around 7.8% taken by the ten largest. This clonotype appeared a few times. The target antigen is unknown. Looked up from germline, CDR1 is MNHEY and CDR2 is SVGAGI. The CDR3 runs to 13 residues. With 0 bases removed from V and 7 bases from J, the gap between germline ends came to 9 bases. Broader study findings: Memory from before infection featured some responding clones, which suggests cross-reactive memory joined. Day 15 to 85 contracting clones showed balanced CD4/CD8; later expanders leaned CD4+. CD4+ contracting clones lay mainly in CM and EM, CD8+ ones in EMRA.

The chain links TRBV6-5 to TRBJ1-1; D is uncertain. Sequencing was done on a sample of PBMCs or a T cell subset sorted from them (not recorded which). This TCR was sampled from an adult woman who had mild COVID-19 (a few samples of this study predate the infection). Cell type and time point are not known. The CDR3: CASSYSSGVEAFF. The CDR3 DNA reads as TGTGCCAGCAGTTACTCGAGTGGGGTTGAAGCTTTCTTT.